This TCR beta chain was captured in a study of CD8 T cells in Susac syndrome. As concerns this clonotype: Its antigen is unknown.

Findings and limits, study-wide: The study's TCR sequencing and HLA analysis drew on a certain number of individuals. That number was acknowledged as relatively small.

The CDR3 has 14 residues. The germline gives CDR1 SGHAT, CDR2 FQNNGV. Unmatched junction bases numbered 2, after V lost 0 bases and J lost 3 bases. Random hexamers were used to reverse transcribe an amount of roughly 0.5 to 1 ug RNA. The CDR3 of TCR beta was amplified by immunoSEQ multiplex PCR across 54 Vbeta and 13 Jbeta. TCRdb called the immunoSEQ multiplex PCR reads again in MiXCR, with one record for every CDR3 protein. This table holds about 150,000 distinct CDR3 sequences, about 95% found once. Blood CD8+ and CD4+ T cells underwent high-throughput TCR beta sequencing. Treatment-naive patients with stable or active relapsing-remitting disease served as multiple sclerosis controls.

Sequencing was performed on CD8+ T cells from PBMCs. The chain couples TRBV11-2 to TRBJ2-7, with 7 bases fitting TRBD2. This receptor was taken from a human donor with multiple sclerosis. CDR3: CASSLEGGYYEQYF. CDR3 in DNA: TGTGCCAGCAGCTTAGAGGGAGGGTACTACGAGCAGTACTTC.